This T cell receptor (beta chain) was identified in a study of blood T cell repertoires in COVID-19. Those enrolled, adults aged 18 to 89 years, came from around 25 US areas. Germline trimming cut 4 bases from V and 7 bases from J; bases unmatched to any gene: 12. Germline V gene lookup returns CDR1 SGDLS and CDR2 YYNGEE. The CDR3 has 16 amino acids. Authors' methods: Scientists estimated how many nucleated cells there were by amplifying reference gene primers. Repertoires were generated with immunoSEQ multiplex PCR, while TCRdb's copy carries only in-frame clones and drops some. That table furnishes V, J and clone size, whereas the DNA furnished D and trimming. The sample lists 180,000 or so clones, around 80% occurring once.

Source material: PBMCs or T cells enriched from blood (not recorded which). This rearrangement joins TRBV9 to TRBJ2-1, with 9 bases fitting TRBD2. This clonotype was obtained from a woman aged 45-59 years in a cohort exposed to, infected with or recovered from COVID-19 (not recorded which). The CDR3 DNA reads TGTGCCAGCAGCACGCAACCTAGCGGGGTGAAAAATGAGCAGTTCTTC. Its protein is CASSTQPSGVKNEQFF.